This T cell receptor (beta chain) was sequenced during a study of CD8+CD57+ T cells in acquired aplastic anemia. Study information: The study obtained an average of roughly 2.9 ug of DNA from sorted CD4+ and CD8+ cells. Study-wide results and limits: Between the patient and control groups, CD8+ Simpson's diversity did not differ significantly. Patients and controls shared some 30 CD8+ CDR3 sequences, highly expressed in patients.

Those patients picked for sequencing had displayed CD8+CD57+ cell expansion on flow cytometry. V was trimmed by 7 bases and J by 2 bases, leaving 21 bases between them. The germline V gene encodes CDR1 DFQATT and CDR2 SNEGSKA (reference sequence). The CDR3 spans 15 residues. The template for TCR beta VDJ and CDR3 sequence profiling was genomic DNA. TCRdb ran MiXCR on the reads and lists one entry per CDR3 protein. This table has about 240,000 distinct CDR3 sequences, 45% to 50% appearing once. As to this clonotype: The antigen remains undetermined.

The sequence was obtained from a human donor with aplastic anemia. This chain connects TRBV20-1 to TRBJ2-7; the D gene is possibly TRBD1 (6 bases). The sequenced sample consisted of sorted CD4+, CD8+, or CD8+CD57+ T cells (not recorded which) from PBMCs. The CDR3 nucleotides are TGCAGTGTTAGGACAGCCAGGGGATTGACCTACGAGCAGTACTTC. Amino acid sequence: CSVRTARGLTYEQYF.